The 18 T cell receptor beta chains below all came from one sample that was sequenced in a study of T-cell reconstitution after alpha-beta-depleted transplantation in children. Unique molecular identifiers were built into the TCRbeta library. TCRdb reanalysed the PCR reads using MiXCR and keeps one entry per CDR3 protein. The sample yields some 180,000 distinct CDR3 sequences, approximately 7% seen once. Here the sequenced sample was PBMCs, taken before TCRalphabeta/CD19-depleted stem cell transplant. The receptors originated from a boy younger than 10 with acute lymphoblastic leukemia, due to receive a stem cell transplant.

The J gene is TRBJ2-1, the V gene TRBV7-9; D possibly corresponds to TRBD2 (5 bases). The CDR3 runs 16 residues. The V gene lost 3 bases and the J gene lost 5 bases, with 17 bases spanning the gap. Germline CDR1 is SEHNR and CDR2 is FQNEAQ (reference sequence). CDR3 nucleotide sequence: TGTGCCAGCAGCTTCGTAGAGGGCCTGAAGAACAATGAGCAGTTCTTC. This sequence encodes CASSFVEGLKNNEQFF. Full variable domain (remainder filled in from reference TRBV7-9 and TRBJ2-1): DTGVSQNPRHKITKRGQNVTFRCDPISEHNRLYWYRQTLGQGPEFLTYFQNEAQLEKSRLLSDRFSAERPKGSFSTLEIQRTEQGDSAMYLCASSFVEGLKNNEQFFGPGTRLTVL.

Comments on this clonotype: This may come from a read error, since a much larger clone is one base off. This chain links TRBV7-8 with TRBJ2-7; D is perhaps TRBD1 (5 bases). The CDR3 is made up of 13 amino acids. Germline V lookup: CDR1 SGHVS, CDR2 FQNEAQ. The V end lost 1 base, the J end lost 5 bases, and 9 bases lay between the germline ends. The CDR3 bases are TGTGCCAGCAGCTTAGGGACAACCCACGAGCAGTACTTC. This gives the protein CASSLGTTHEQYF.

This clonotype was seen a handful of times. The chain employs TRBV20-1 and TRBJ2-2; D perhaps matches TRBD1 (5 bases). CDR1 and CDR2 (germline): DFQATT, SNEGSKA (reference sequence). CDR3 length equals 13 residues. V was clipped by 0 bases and J by 8 bases, with 10 bases between them. DNA of the CDR3: TGCAGTGCTAGAGATCGCAGGGCTGGGGAGCTGTTTTTT. Protein sequence: CSARDRRAGELFF.

This clonotype was observed many times. The rearrangement links TRBV10-3 to TRBJ2-7, with D tentatively TRBD1 (7 bases). This CDR3 is built from 13 residues. V lost 7 bases to trimming and J lost 4 bases, with 14 bases between them. In germline, CDR1 is ENHRY, CDR2 SYGVKD. Written as DNA, the CDR3 is TGTGCCATCATAGCGGAGGGGGCTTACGAGCAGTACTTC. This translates into CAIIAEGAYEQYF.

In this sample, this clonotype turned up many times. CDR3 DNA sequence: TGTGCCAGCATCCGTTCCCATGAGCAGTTCTTC. Its translation is CASIRSHEQFF. V gene TRBV6-1 combines with J gene TRBJ2-1; D is unclear. CDR1 is MNHNS, CDR2 SASEGT, per germline. V was shortened by 7 bases and J by 8 bases, with 9 bases between the two germline ends. The CDR3 is 11 residues long.

In this sample, this clonotype turned up a few times. The chain has TRBV5-1 and TRBJ2-5; D remains unclear. The CDR3 has 11 amino acids. Germline CDR1 reads SGHRS; CDR2 reads YFSETQ. V was shortened by 5 bases and J by 5 bases, with 7 bases between the two germline ends. The CDR3 bases are TGCGCCAGCAGGCAGCAGGAGACCCAGTACTTC. Translating gives CASRQQETQYF.

This clonotype has at least ten counts. This chain connects TRBV9 to TRBJ2-1, with 9 bases fitting TRBD2. The CDR3 runs 17 residues. Germline CDR1 SGDLS, CDR2 YYNGEE. The J segment lost 6 bases and the V segment lost 0 bases, leaving 10 bases of the junction unmatched. The CDR3 DNA sequence: TGTGCCAGCAGCGTAGACCCCCCTAGCGGGGTTACCAATGAGCAGTTCTTC. Translated: CASSVDPPSGVTNEQFF.

The table lists this clonotype with many counts. This chain links TRBV5-1 with TRBJ2-1; D remains unclear. The CDR3 runs to 15 residues. V lost 1 base, J lost 0 bases, and 8 bases lay in between. Germline CDR1 is SGHRS and CDR2 is YFSETQ. DNA of the CDR3: TGCGCCAGCAGCTTGAGACAAAGCTCCTACAATGAGCAGTTCTTC. Translated, it gives CASSLRQSSYNEQFF.

This clonotype appeared a few times. The chain combines TRBV7-9 with TRBJ2-7; D may be TRBD1 (5 bases). The CDR3 covers 13 residues. Germline CDR1 is SEHNR and CDR2 is FQNEAQ (reference sequence). The V end was cut by 10 bases, the J end by 2 bases, with 15 bases between. CDR3 sequence reads: CAIREGRTYEQYF. The CDR3 coding sequence is TGTGCCATCAGGGAAGGGCGAACCTACGAGCAGTACTTC.

In its sample, this clonotype was seen many times. The chain couples TRBV28 to TRBJ2-5; TRBD1 aligns across 9 bases. Trimming removed 5 bases from V and 5 bases from J; junction bases left unmatched: 3. Germline CDR1 is MDHEN and CDR2 is SYDVKM. The CDR3 runs to 13 residues. The CDR3 DNA reads TGTGCCAGCAGTCTACAGGGGGCGGAGACCCAGTACTTC. This encodes CASSLQGAETQYF.

This clonotype was observed a handful of times. J is TRBJ2-7 and V is TRBV11-2; D might be TRBD2 (6 bases). Trimming took off 4 bases at V and 1 base at J, with 20 bases between the two ends. Germline V gene data show CDR1 as SGHAT and CDR2 as FQNNGV. This CDR3 is built from 17 residues. The DNA of the CDR3 is TGTGCCAGCAGCTACCCACTGGGGGGAATTATATCCTACGAGCAGTACTTC. Translated: CASSYPLGGIISYEQYF.

The CDR3 DNA reads TGCGCCAGCAGCTACAACAGGGGGCATTCACCCCTCCACTTT. This codes for CASSYNRGHSPLHF. The gene calls are TRBV5-1 and TRBJ1-6; 9 bases line up with TRBD1. This CDR3 region has 14 residues. From germline, CDR1 is SGHRS and CDR2 YFSETQ. V was clipped by 3 bases and J by 8 bases; unmatched bases: 3.

The chain employs TRBV28 and TRBJ2-7; the D gene is possibly TRBD2 (6 bases). This CDR3 has 14 residues. V was shortened by 5 bases and J by 3 bases, with 14 bases between the two germline ends. In germline, CDR1 is MDHEN, CDR2 SYDVKM. Here the CDR3 DNA reads TGTGCCAGCAGTGACCTTAGCGGAGACTACGAGCAGTACTTC. This codes for CASSDLSGDYEQYF.

This clonotype came up a few times. The gene calls are TRBV18 and TRBJ2-7; no firm D call. The CDR3 has 15 amino acids. With 4 bases removed from V and 0 bases from J, the gap between germline ends came to 13 bases. The V gene's germline CDR1 is KGHSH and CDR2 LQKENI. CDR3 nucleotides: TGTGCCAGCTCACACGGACCCCAGGACTCCTACGAGCAGTACTTC. Translation: CASSHGPQDSYEQYF.

This clonotype has a count of ten or more. The V and J genes are TRBV12-3 or TRBV12-4 and TRBJ2-7; D possibly uses TRBD1 or TRBD2 (5 bases each). V shed 7 bases and J shed 3 bases, with 22 bases lying between them. CDR3 length equals 16 residues. The CDR3 sequence: CASTQSGTRLFYEQYF. CDR3 nucleotide sequence: TGTGCCAGCACCCAGTCAGGGACCCGACTGTTCTACGAGCAGTACTTC.

The sample holds a few counts of this clonotype. The chain has TRBV10-2 and TRBJ1-6; 10 nucleotides match TRBD1. In germline, CDR1 is WSHSY, CDR2 SAAADI. The V segment lost 8 bases and the J segment 7 bases; nucleotides outside the gene matches: 5. The CDR3 extends over 14 amino acids. CDR3 DNA sequence: TGCGCCAGCGCGCCGGGACAGGGGAATTCACCCCTCCACTTT. Protein product: CASAPGQGNSPLHF.

This clonotype was seen a handful of times. This sequence joins TRBV28 and TRBJ2-7; no reliable D call. CDR1 MDHEN and CDR2 SYDVKM come from the germline V gene. This CDR3 is 14 amino acids long. Trimming took 1 base from V and 5 from J, leaving 12 bases between them. In DNA form, the CDR3 reads TGTGCCAGCAGTTTATATCTCCAGGTCCACGAGCAGTACTTC. This encodes CASSLYLQVHEQYF.

This clonotype was observed many times. The chain links TRBV4-3 to TRBJ2-3; D gene ambiguous. This CDR3 region has 16 residues. Deletions cut 0 bases from V and 0 bases from J, with 10 bases between. Germline values: CDR1 LGHNA, CDR2 YSLEER. The chain's CDR3 is CASSQEADPSTDTQYF. In DNA, the CDR3 is TGCGCCAGCAGCCAAGAGGCAGACCCAAGCACAGATACGCAGTATTTT.